This TCR beta chain was sequenced during a study of blood T cells in healthy people across ages. Germline V gives CDR1 MNHEY, CDR2 SMNVEV (reference sequence). V was shortened by 6 bases and J by 3 bases, with 23 bases between the two germline ends. This CDR3 has 17 residues. Then a second PCR, running roughly 7 to 11 cycles, was carried out with a sample-barcoded 5' primer and a J-beta primer mix. TCRdb called the 5' RACE reads again in MiXCR, with one record for every CDR3 protein. The data show around 800,000 distinct CDR3 sequences, roughly 25% seen once. The same sample was also used in a study of T cells of mothers and their children.

The V gene is TRBV27, the J gene TRBJ1-2; no clear D. The receptor was derived from a boy younger than 18 in good health. Material: blood. The CDR3 bases are TGTGCCAGCAGCCCCCATCGATCCTTCTCCGAGGACTATGGCTACACCTTC. This gives the protein CASSPHRSFSEDYGYTF.